What follows are 15 T cell receptor beta chains derived from one specimen sequenced in a study of cytomegalovirus exposure and HLA in healthy donors. Both 60 Vbeta primers and 13 Jbeta primers went into the PCR. TCRdb's copy holds only in-frame clones and misses some; the assay was immunoSEQ multiplex PCR. The table records 250,000 to 350,000 clones, around 86% of them present only once. What was sequenced was PBMCs. The origin of the receptors is a man aged 40-50 years in good health and CMV-seropositive.

The chain combines TRBV27 with TRBJ2-7, with unresolved D. This CDR3 contains 13 residues. V lost 0 bases and J 1 base, leaving 4 bases between the germline ends. CDR1 is MNHEY, CDR2 SMNVEV, per germline (reference sequence). CDR3 DNA sequence: TGTGCCAGCAGTTTATCGCTATCCTACGAGCAGTACTTC. Its protein product is CASSLSLSYEQYF.

This chain links TRBV12-5 with TRBJ1-1; no clear D gene. The length of the CDR3 is 14 residues. The germline V gene encodes CDR1 LGHNT and CDR2 FRNRAP. The V and J ends lost 6 bases and 1 base respectively, with 12 bases between them. This chain's CDR3 is CASGPGGQNTEAFF. As DNA, the CDR3 is TGTGCTAGTGGCCCCGGAGGGCAGAACACTGAAGCTTTCTTT.

V gene TRBV30 combines with J gene TRBJ2-5; 10 bases map to TRBD1. This CDR3 is 10 amino acids long. The germline CDR1 and CDR2 sequences are GTSNPN and SVGIG (reference sequence). The trim removed 5 bases at V and 11 bases at J, leaving 2 bases unmatched. CDR3: CAWGQGGQYF. CDR3 coding DNA: TGTGCCTGGGGACAGGGGGGGCAGTACTTC.

The chain combines TRBV10-2 with TRBJ2-3; D possibly corresponds to TRBD2 (5 bases). CDR3 length: 16 residues. Germline V gene lookup returns CDR1 WSHSY and CDR2 SAAADI. Trimming stripped 2 bases from V and 0 bases from J, with 12 bases between. CDR3 nucleotides: TGCGCCAGCAGTGAGCCCCCTAGCTGGAGCACAGATACGCAGTATTTT. Its protein is CASSEPPSWSTDTQYF.

Only one count was recorded for this clone. The chain combines TRBV28 with TRBJ2-5, with TRBD2 matching over 13 bases. The J call is in doubt because the DNA end fits TRBJ2-7 better. CDR1 is MDHEN and CDR2 is SYDVKM in the germline V gene. This CDR3 is 15 amino acids long. This chain's CDR3 is CASGTSGRAFYEQYF. CDR3 nucleotide sequence: TGTGCCAGCGGAACTAGCGGGAGGGCATTCTACGAGCAGTACTTC.

The V call is TRBV14, the J call TRBJ2-4; 7 positions match TRBD2. Germline values: CDR1 SGHDN, CDR2 FVKESK. The CDR3 extends over 16 amino acids. Trimming at V came to 1 base and at J to 3 bases, leaving 6 bases not matched to a gene. The CDR3 DNA reads as TGTGCCAGCAGCCAAGGGACTAGTTTCGACAAAAACATTCAGTACTTC. Its translation: CASSQGTSFDKNIQYF.

This chain links TRBV19 with TRBJ2-5; 8 bases fit TRBD1. Germline loops: CDR1 LNHDA, CDR2 SQIVND (reference sequence). V lost 1 base, J lost 2 bases, and 3 bases stayed unmatched. This CDR3 has 15 residues. The CDR3 sequence is CASSIARTGQETQYF. The CDR3 nucleotides read TGTGCCAGTAGTATAGCCCGGACAGGGCAAGAGACCCAGTACTTC.

The chain combines TRBV29-1 with TRBJ2-5; maybe TRBD2 (6 bases). The DNA end is a closer match to TRBJ2-7, so the J assignment may be wrong. This CDR3 contains 11 residues. Looked up from germline, CDR1 is SQVTM and CDR2 is ANQGSEA. The CDR3 is CSVEGLYEQYF. Here the CDR3 DNA reads TGCAGCGTTGAGGGACTCTACGAGCAGTACTTC.

The V gene is TRBV6-1, the J gene TRBJ2-2; 7 nucleotides line up with TRBD1. The CDR3 length is 14 residues. V shed 7 bases and J 5 bases; nucleotides not matched to a gene: 7. CDR1 and CDR2 (germline): MNHNS, SASEGT. This CDR3 reads CASTQTGWTGELFF. The CDR3 nucleotides are TGTGCCAGCACCCAGACAGGGTGGACCGGGGAGCTGTTTTTT.

The V gene is TRBV19, the J gene TRBJ2-1, with D tentatively TRBD2 (5 bases). V lost 0 bases and J lost 1, with 13 bases in between. Per germline, CDR1 LNHDA and CDR2 SQIVND (reference sequence). The CDR3 loop spans 17 amino acids. CDR3 residues: CASSIDLRGASYNEQFF. The CDR3 region has the DNA TGTGCCAGTAGTATAGATCTTCGGGGTGCATCCTACAATGAGCAGTTCTTC. The whole variable domain, filled in from reference TRBV19 and TRBJ2-1, reads DGGITQSPKYLFRKEGQNVTLSCEQNLNHDAMYWYRQDPGQGLRLIYYSQIVNDFQKGDIAEGYSVSREKKESFPLTVTSAQKNPTAFYLCASSIDLRGASYNEQFFGPGTRLTVL.

The rearrangement joins TRBV7-3 to TRBJ2-2; 10 bases line up with TRBD2. V lost 5 bases, J lost 4 bases, and 4 bases stayed unmatched. This CDR3 contains 15 residues. Germline CDR1 and CDR2: SGHTA and FQGTGA. CDR3 bases: TGTGCCAGCAGCCCCAGCGGGAGGGGCACCGGGGAGCTGTTTTTT. Translating gives CASSPSGRGTGELFF.

The rearrangement joins TRBV7-2 to TRBJ1-5; D unresolved. The V end was cut by 1 base, the J end by 5 bases, with 6 bases between. CDR3 length: 13 amino acids. Germline V gene sequence: CDR1 SGHTA, CDR2 FQGNSA. CDR3 region: CASSLGPDQPQHF. The CDR3 DNA is TGTGCCAGCAGCTTAGGTCCGGATCAGCCCCAGCATTTT.

In this sample, this clone turned up once. The chain has TRBV27 and TRBJ2-2; the D gene is possibly TRBD2 (5 bases). The ends were cut back, 8 bases at V and 5 bases at J, with 15 bases in the middle. Germline-derived CDR1 and CDR2 are MNHEY and SMNVEV (reference sequence). The CDR3 is made up of 14 amino acids. The DNA of the CDR3 is TGTGCCAGCGGACCGTGGTCGGGAACCGGGGAGCTGTTTTTT. Protein product: CASGPWSGTGELFF.

This sequence joins TRBV6-5 and TRBJ1-1; 8 bases line up with TRBD1. Germline-derived CDR1 and CDR2 are MNHEY and SVGAGI. The CDR3 sequence is 14 residues long. After removal of 4 bases from V and 7 bases from J, the junction contained 8 bases not matched to a gene. As DNA, the CDR3 is TGTGCCAGCAGTTTCATGGACAGGGACGGTGAAGCTTTCTTT. This encodes CASSFMDRDGEAFF.

The chain employs TRBV6-1 and TRBJ2-7; tentatively, D is TRBD1 (6 bases). V lost 1 base and J lost 4, with 14 bases in between. The CDR3 is made up of 15 amino acids. Germline-derived CDR1 and CDR2 are MNHNS and SASEGT. For the CDR3, the DNA is TGTGCCAGCAGTGAAGGCACAGGGCCGCATTACGAGCAGTACTTC. Translated, it gives CASSEGTGPHYEQYF.